Sequencing of this T cell receptor (beta chain) was carried out in a study of patients and donors after allogeneic stem cell transplantation. Trimming cost V 10 bases and J 4 bases; bases outside gene matches: 5. CDR3 length: 13 amino acids. Germline assignment: CDR1 SNHLY and CDR2 FYNNEI. TCRdb recomputed calls from the RT-PCR reads with MiXCR, one row per CDR3 protein. The data show more than 850,000 distinct CDR3 sequences, with roughly 18% seen just once and 5% to 6.5% held by the top ten. Sequenced: blood, either unsorted or a sorted T cell fraction (not recorded which). V usage is TRBV2 and J usage is TRBJ1-4; 8 bases map to TRBD1. This TCR was recovered from a human donor who was either an allogeneic HSCT recipient or a stem cell or donor lymphocyte infusion donor (not recorded which). It is not recorded whose cells these are; they may come from a transplant donor. The CDR3 DNA is TGTGCCACCTCAGGGGGCTATAATGAAAAACTGTTTTTT. Protein product: CATSGGYNEKLFF.